What follows are 5 T cell receptor beta chains derived from one specimen sequenced in a study of OX40 agonist ivuxolimab in advanced cancers. Sequencing was performed with immunoSEQ multiplex PCR; in TCRdb, only in-frame clones are kept and a portion is missing. The sample has about 40,000 clones; 80% to 90% are singletons. This specimen consisted of CD4+ or CD8+ T cells sorted from blood, obtained in a trial of the OX40 agonist ivuxolimab. These receptor sequences come from an adult with an advanced solid tumor such as melanoma, head and neck, liver or kidney cancer.

This rearrangement joins TRBV5-1 to TRBJ2-7; 10 nucleotides align to TRBD2. CDR3 size: 14 residues. Per germline, CDR1 SGHRS and CDR2 YFSETQ. The V and J ends lost 7 bases and 0 bases, in that order; junction bases with no gene match: 4. The CDR3 here is CASGSSGSSYEQYF. In DNA, the CDR3 is TGCGCCAGCGGGTCTAGCGGGAGCTCCTACGAGCAGTACTTC.

J is TRBJ1-1 and V is TRBV27; TRBD1 might be the D (6 bases). With 2 bases removed from V and 7 bases from J, the gap between germline ends came to 8 bases. Per the germline V gene, CDR1 is MNHEY and CDR2 is SMNVEV (reference sequence). This CDR3 comprises 12 residues. CDR3 amino acids: CASSLTRGEAFF. The CDR3 DNA follows: TGTGCCAGCAGTTTAACCAGGGGTGAAGCTTTCTTT.

V usage is TRBV27 and J usage is TRBJ1-4, with 9 bases fitting TRBD1. This CDR3 contains 18 residues. Per germline, CDR1 MNHEY and CDR2 SMNVEV (reference sequence). Trimming at V came to 5 bases and at J to 0 bases, leaving 10 bases not matched to a gene. CDR3 sequence reads: CASSPTRTGAATNEKLFF. CDR3 in DNA: TGTGCCAGCAGTCCCACCCGGACAGGGGCTGCAACTAATGAAAAACTGTTTTTT. Using reference TRBV27 and TRBJ1-4 for the parts outside the CDR3, the full variable domain is EAQVTQNPRYLITVTGKKLTVTCSQNMNHEYMSWYRQDPGLGLRQIYYSMNVEVTDKGDVPEGYKVSRKEKRNFPLILESPSPNQTSLYFCASSPTRTGAATNEKLFFGSGTQLSVL.

The chain is built from TRBV7-6 and TRBJ2-1, with 7 bases aligning to TRBD2. The ends lost 5 bases at V and 3 bases at J; junction bases unmatched: 7. This CDR3 is 15 amino acids long. Per germline, CDR1 SGHVS and CDR2 FNYEAQ. CDR3 protein: CASSVGTTFYNEQFF. CDR3 nucleotides: TGTGCCAGCAGCGTCGGGACTACCTTCTACAATGAGCAGTTCTTC.

The CDR3 here is CASSQEAPLAGPSYEQYF. CDR3 coding DNA: TGCGCCAGCAGCCAAGAGGCCCCACTAGCGGGGCCTTCCTACGAGCAGTACTTC. V is TRBV4-3 and J is TRBJ2-7, with 10 bases identical to TRBD2. Germline CDR1 and CDR2: LGHNA and YSLEER. V lost 0 bases to trimming and J lost 1 base; unmatched junction nucleotides: 9. The CDR3 is made up of 18 amino acids.